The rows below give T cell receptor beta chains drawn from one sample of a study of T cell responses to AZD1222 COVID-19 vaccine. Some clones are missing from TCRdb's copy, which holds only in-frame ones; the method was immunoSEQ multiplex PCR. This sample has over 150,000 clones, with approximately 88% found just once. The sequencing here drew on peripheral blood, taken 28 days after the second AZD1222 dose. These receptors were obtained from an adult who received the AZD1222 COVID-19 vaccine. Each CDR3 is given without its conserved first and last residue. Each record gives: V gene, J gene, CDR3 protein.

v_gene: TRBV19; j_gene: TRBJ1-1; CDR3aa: ASWAGRAF
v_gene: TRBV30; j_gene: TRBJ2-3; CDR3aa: AWTKGASGGASTDTQY
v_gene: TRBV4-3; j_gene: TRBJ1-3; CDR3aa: ASSPEGPLGGNTIY
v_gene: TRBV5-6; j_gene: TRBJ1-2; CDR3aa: ASSLVYGVAYGYT
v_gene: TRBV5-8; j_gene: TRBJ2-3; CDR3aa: ASSQGVGARGSTDTQY
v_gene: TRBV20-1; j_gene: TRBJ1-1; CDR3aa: SAGGSTEAF
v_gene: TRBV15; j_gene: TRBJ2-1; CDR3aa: ATSRDNQGASSPF
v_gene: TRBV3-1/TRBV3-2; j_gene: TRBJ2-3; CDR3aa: ASSQAEADTQY
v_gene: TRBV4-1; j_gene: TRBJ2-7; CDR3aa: ASSEPGQGALGEQY
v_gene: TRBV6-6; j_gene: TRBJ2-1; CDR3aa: ATDAGPNNEQF
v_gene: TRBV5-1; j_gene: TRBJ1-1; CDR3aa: ASSVGVNTEAF
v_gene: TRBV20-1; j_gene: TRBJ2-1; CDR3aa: SGPRNNEQF
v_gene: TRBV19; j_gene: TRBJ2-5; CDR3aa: ASSIQGQETQY
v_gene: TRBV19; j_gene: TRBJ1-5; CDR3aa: ASSDRDNQPQH
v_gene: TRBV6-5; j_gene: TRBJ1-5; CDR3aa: ASTQSYNQPQH
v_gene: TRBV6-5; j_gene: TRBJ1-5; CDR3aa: ASSDREAQPQH
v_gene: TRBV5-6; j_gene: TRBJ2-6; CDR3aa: ASSLTPTGANVLT
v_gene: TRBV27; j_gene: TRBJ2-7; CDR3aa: ASSFQATYEQY
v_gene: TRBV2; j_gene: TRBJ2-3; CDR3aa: ATRESRLDTQY
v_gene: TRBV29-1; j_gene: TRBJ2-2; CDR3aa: SASWGANTGELF
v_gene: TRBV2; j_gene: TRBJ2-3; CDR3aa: ASEISAGDVTDTQY
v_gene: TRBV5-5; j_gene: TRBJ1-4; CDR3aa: ASSLEWGEKLF
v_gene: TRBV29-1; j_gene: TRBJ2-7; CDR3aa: SVVGQTYEQY